The clone carrying this T cell receptor (beta chain) was counted at least ten times. Its antigen is unknown. The record originates from a study of post-analysis software for immune sequencing data. Study details: The cohort encompassed relapsing-remitting, secondary progressive and progressive-relapsing multiple sclerosis disease courses. General study findings and limits: Compared with controls, patients showed significantly lower normalized Chao1 diversity. Roughly 5 TRBV segments, including TRBV5-6, TRBV5-1 and TRBV20-1, were more frequent in patients than controls. Under the F measure, samples that were prepared in one batch clustered strongly together.

Included in the TCR beta cDNA libraries were unique molecular identifiers. From 1 to 10 million T cells, 400,000 to 500,000 cDNA molecules were obtained. TCRdb independently ran MiXCR on the PCR reads; one entry per CDR3 protein. Of approximately 730,000 distinct CDR3 sequences in the sample, roughly 29% were seen once. This CDR3 has 15 residues. The V gene end was trimmed by 5 bases and the J gene end by 4 bases; junction bases not matched to a gene: 10. Germline V gene lookup returns CDR1 SNHLY and CDR2 FYNNEI. The receptor was derived from a girl between 5 and 17 years old with multiple sclerosis. This rearrangement joins TRBV2 to TRBJ1-2, with 7 bases identical to TRBD1. Material for sequencing was blood. Written as DNA, the CDR3 is TGTGCCAGCAGTCCCAGAACAGGGGACGGCTATGGCTACACCTTC. Its protein is CASSPRTGDGYGYTF.